The 31 T cell receptor beta chains in this list originate from one sample, sequenced in a study of blood T cell repertoires in COVID-19. The repertoire was sequenced with immunoSEQ multiplex PCR; TCRdb's copy has only in-frame clones and lacks some. This table has approximately 120,000 clones, roughly 81% appearing once. What was sequenced was peripheral blood. The origin of the receptors is a human donor in a cohort sampled during active COVID-19.

V usage is TRBV18 and J usage is TRBJ1-6, with 9 bases matching TRBD1. Unmatched junction bases numbered 5, after V lost 3 bases and J lost 11 bases. Looked up from germline, CDR1 is KGHSH and CDR2 is LQKENI. This CDR3 is built from 14 residues. The CDR3, as DNA: TGTGCCAGCTCACCCCGGGACAGGGACGCACCCCTCCACTTT. Residues: CASSPRDRDAPLHF.

The rearrangement uses TRBV18 and TRBJ1-1; D is perhaps TRBD1 (5 bases). This CDR3 contains 16 residues. CDR1 KGHSH and CDR2 LQKENI come from the germline V gene. The V end lost 4 bases, the J end lost 0 bases, and 15 bases lay between the germline ends. In nucleotides, the CDR3 is TGTGCCAGCTCACAAACGACAGTTTCCATGAACACTGAAGCTTTCTTT. Amino acids: CASSQTTVSMNTEAFF.

In DNA form, the CDR3 reads TGTGCCAGCAGCTTAGCGTCTTTTCCCACCGGGGGGCAGCCCCAGCATTTT. Encoded protein: CASSLASFPTGGQPQHF. V and J are TRBV7-8 and TRBJ1-5; D perhaps matches TRBD1 (5 bases). The CDR3 spans 17 residues. V was trimmed by 0 bases and J by 7 bases, leaving 19 bases between them. Germline CDR1 reads SGHVS; CDR2 reads FQNEAQ. The whole variable domain, filled in from reference TRBV7-8 and TRBJ1-5, reads GAGVSQSPRYKVAKRGQDVALRCDPISGHVSLFWYQQALGQGPEFLTYFQNEAQLDKSGLPSDRFFAERPEGSVSTLKIQRTQQEDSAVYLCASSLASFPTGGQPQHFGDGTRLSIL.

The chain joins TRBV28 to TRBJ1-3, with D possibly TRBD1 on 6 matching bases. The germline V and J ends were trimmed by 6 bases and 1 base, with 16 bases remaining between them. From germline, CDR1 is MDHEN and CDR2 SYDVKM. CDR3 length: 16 residues. This CDR3 is CASSPPRGASGNTIYF. CDR3 DNA: TGTGCCAGCAGCCCCCCCCGGGGGGCATCTGGAAACACCATATATTTT.

The genes are TRBV19 and TRBJ1-1; D gene uncertain. V was trimmed by 7 bases and J by 1 base, leaving 16 bases between them. The CDR3 length is 15 residues. Germline lookup yields CDR1 LNHDA and CDR2 SQIVND (reference sequence). CDR3 coding DNA: TGTGCCAGTACGTGGGAGTCTAGGAAGAACACTGAAGCTTTCTTT. It translates to CASTWESRKNTEAFF. The full variable domain, in which reference TRBV19 and TRBJ1-1 provide the parts outside the CDR3, is DGGITQSPKYLFRKEGQNVTLSCEQNLNHDAMYWYRQDPGQGLRLIYYSQIVNDFQKGDIAEGYSVSREKKESFPLTVTSAQKNPTAFYLCASTWESRKNTEAFFGQGTRLTVV.

J is TRBJ1-2 and V is TRBV27; no clear D. V was cut by 2 bases and J by 8 bases, with 12 bases left in between. CDR3 size: 13 residues. Germline V gene data show CDR1 as MNHEY and CDR2 as SMNVEV (reference sequence). DNA for the CDR3: TGTGCCAGCAGTTTAGGCGGGGTTGGGGGCTACACCTTC. This encodes CASSLGGVGGYTF.

This chain connects TRBV19 to TRBJ2-7, with D possibly being TRBD1 (6 bases). Germline V gene lookup returns CDR1 LNHDA and CDR2 SQIVND (reference sequence). CDR3 length equals 15 residues. V was trimmed by 5 bases and J by 3 bases, leaving 17 bases between them. The CDR3, as DNA: TGTGCCAGTAGTGTGACCGGGACACCTATCTACGAGCAGTACTTC. Amino acids: CASSVTGTPIYEQYF.

This sequence joins TRBV7-6 and TRBJ2-1, with a possible D match to TRBD2 (5 bases). The CDR3 length is 16 residues. Germline lookup yields CDR1 SGHVS and CDR2 FNYEAQ. V was pared by 5 bases and J by 7 bases, with 21 bases between. CDR3 amino acids: CASSQGALASPNEQFF. DNA for the CDR3: TGTGCCAGCAGCCAAGGTGCGCTAGCCTCCCCAAATGAGCAGTTCTTC.

V and J are TRBV5-1 and TRBJ2-3; D is perhaps TRBD1 (5 bases). The V gene's germline CDR1 is SGHRS and CDR2 YFSETQ. V was cut by 1 base and J by 3 bases, with 15 bases left in between. The CDR3 covers 16 residues. The CDR3 bases are TGCGCCAGCAGCTTGAGGACGGAAGGGGTGACAGATACGCAGTATTTT. It yields the protein CASSLRTEGVTDTQYF.

The chain is built from TRBV5-6 and TRBJ1-1; D possibly corresponds to TRBD1 (5 bases). Germline lookup yields CDR1 SGHDT and CDR2 YYEEEE. Trimming stripped 3 bases from V and 7 bases from J, with 7 bases between. CDR3 length: 11 residues. The CDR3 sequence: CASSWRGEAFF. The DNA of the CDR3 is TGTGCCAGCAGCTGGAGGGGTGAAGCTTTCTTT.

The chain combines TRBV5-1 with TRBJ2-2, with a weak D call TRBD1 (5 bases). The length of the CDR3 is 15 residues. The V end lost 5 bases, the J end lost 0 bases, and 11 bases lay between the germline ends. Germline CDR1 and CDR2: SGHRS and YFSETQ. CDR3 in DNA: TGCGCCAGCAGACCTGACAGATCGAACACCGGGGAGCTGTTTTTT. This codes for CASRPDRSNTGELFF.

The chain carries TRBV3-1 (or the pseudogene TRBV3-2) and TRBJ1-5; 8 bases fit TRBD1. The V gene end was trimmed by 1 base and the J gene end by 5 bases; junction bases not matched to a gene: 10. CDR3 length: 17 amino acids. Germline V CDR1 and CDR2: LGHDT, YNNKEL (reference sequence). The CDR3 loop reads CASSQGGWTGSDQPQHF. For the CDR3, the DNA is TGTGCCAGCAGCCAAGGCGGCTGGACAGGGTCGGATCAGCCCCAGCATTTT.

The chain recombines TRBV6-2 or TRBV6-3 with TRBJ2-5; TRBD1 is a possible D gene (5 bases). The germline gives CDR1 MNHEY, CDR2 SVGEGT. Trimming pared 6 bases from V and 5 bases from J, leaving 19 bases between. The CDR3 spans 15 residues. The CDR3 DNA follows: TGTGCCAGCAGCCACGACAGCGCGCCAAGGGAGACCCAGTACTTC. Translating it yields CASSHDSAPRETQYF.

The chain recombines TRBV9 with TRBJ2-7; the D gene is possibly TRBD2 (5 bases). This CDR3 has 16 amino acids. V shed 4 bases and J shed 3 bases, with 20 bases lying between them. In germline, CDR1 is SGDLS, CDR2 YYNGEE. This CDR3 is CASSPRTGSAFYEQYF. As DNA, the CDR3 is TGTGCCAGCAGCCCCCGGACGGGATCAGCATTCTACGAGCAGTACTTC.

The chain carries TRBV5-5 and TRBJ2-7; D remains unclear. Trimming stripped 1 base from V and 3 bases from J, with 11 bases between. CDR3 length: 14 residues. CDR1 and CDR2 from the germline V gene are SGHKS and YYEKEE (reference sequence). CDR3 nucleotides: TGTGCCAGCAGCTTGAATTCCGACTTCTACGAGCAGTACTTC. Its protein product is CASSLNSDFYEQYF.

This clone was seen only once. The chain employs TRBV28 and TRBJ1-2; TRBD1 agrees at 8 bases. The CDR3 contains 12 residues. Germline V gene lookup returns CDR1 MDHEN and CDR2 SYDVKM. V shed 6 bases and J 8 bases; nucleotides not matched to a gene: 5. The CDR3 DNA sequence: TGTGCCAGCAGCCAGGGGGCGTGGGGCTACACCTTC. This sequence encodes CASSQGAWGYTF.

V gene TRBV19 combines with J gene TRBJ2-7; the D is unclear. The germline V and J ends were trimmed by 4 bases and 6 bases, with 16 bases remaining between them. This CDR3 is built from 14 residues. Germline V gene lookup returns CDR1 LNHDA and CDR2 SQIVND (reference sequence). CDR3 coding DNA: TGTGCCAGTAGTAGGGCCCGGTCTGTTGGCGAGCAGTACTTC. Translation gives CASSRARSVGEQYF.

This clone was counted once. The rearrangement uses TRBV11-2 and TRBJ2-7; 9 bases are a match to TRBD1. CDR1 and CDR2 (germline): SGHAT, FQNNGV. J gave up 5 bases and V 2 bases, and 7 bases lay outside the gene matches. The CDR3 extends over 15 amino acids. The CDR3 coding sequence is TGTGCCAGCAGCTTAACCGGGACAGGGAGCAACGAGCAGTACTTC. Amino acid sequence: CASSLTGTGSNEQYF. The variable domain in full, completed from reference TRBV11-2 and TRBJ2-7, reads EAGVAQSPRYKIIEKRQSVAFWCNPISGHATLYWYQQILGQGPKLLIQFQNNGVVDDSQLPKDRFSAERLKGVDSTLKIQPAKLEDSAVYLCASSLTGTGSNEQYFGPGTRLTVT.

This clone occurred a few times. V usage is TRBV6-2 or TRBV6-3 and J usage is TRBJ1-1; D perhaps matches TRBD1 (6 bases). CDR3 length: 15 amino acids. In germline, CDR1 is MNHEY, CDR2 SVGEGT. V gave up 6 bases and J gave up 5 bases, with 19 bases separating them. For the CDR3, the DNA is TGTGCCAGCAGCCAAAGAACAGGGTGGGGAACTGAAGCTTTCTTT. Its protein is CASSQRTGWGTEAFF.

There are a few counts of this clone. The chain recombines TRBV4-2 with TRBJ1-1; possible D gene TRBD1, 5 bases. The CDR3 is 15 amino acids. The V and J ends lost 4 bases and 4 bases respectively, with 16 bases between them. CDR1 is LGHNA, CDR2 YNFKEQ, per germline. The CDR3 spells CASSRLRGSTTEAFF. The CDR3 DNA sequence: TGTGCCAGCAGCCGACTGCGGGGGTCTACCACTGAAGCTTTCTTT.

The CDR3 here is CASSSNGGAANTGELFF. The CDR3 nucleotides read TGTGCCAGCAGCAGTAACGGGGGAGCCGCGAACACCGGGGAGCTGTTTTTT. The chain carries TRBV7-7 and TRBJ2-2; D might be TRBD2 (6 bases). The V end was cut by 5 bases, the J end by 0 bases, with 16 bases between. The CDR3 runs 17 residues. Germline lookup yields CDR1 SSHAT and CDR2 FNYEAQ (reference sequence).

The V call is TRBV13, the J call TRBJ2-7, with a weak D call TRBD1 (7 bases). The V and J ends lost 0 bases and 7 bases respectively, with 10 bases between them. This CDR3 has 13 amino acids. Germline CDR1 and CDR2: PRHDT and FYEKMQ (reference sequence). As DNA, the CDR3 is TGTGCCAGCAGCTTAGGACAGGGGAGGGAGCAGTACTTC. It yields the protein CASSLGQGREQYF.

The J gene is TRBJ2-7, the V gene TRBV28; D is possibly TRBD1 (5 bases). CDR3 length: 12 amino acids. V was pared by 5 bases and J by 5 bases, with 10 bases between. Germline V gives CDR1 MDHEN, CDR2 SYDVKM. The CDR3 DNA reads TGTGCCAGCAGTGCCAGGGTCCACGAGCAGTACTTC. It encodes CASSARVHEQYF.

The J gene is TRBJ1-1, the V gene TRBV9; D is undetermined. Germline CDR1 is SGDLS and CDR2 is YYNGEE. The CDR3 has 15 amino acids. V was cut by 0 bases and J by 4 bases, with 13 bases left in between. In nucleotides, the CDR3 is TGTGCCAGCAGCGTAGCGCCCGGGGTGGGCACTGAAGCTTTCTTT. Translation: CASSVAPGVGTEAFF. The entire variable domain, with the rest obtained from reference TRBV9 and TRBJ1-1, is as follows: DSGVTQTPKHLITATGQRVTLRCSPRSGDLSVYWYQQSLDQGLQFLIQYYNGEERAKGNILERFSAQQFPDLHSELNLSSLELGDSALYFCASSVAPGVGTEAFFGQGTRLTVV.

CDR3: CASSWIAERGVPMAYNEQFF. In DNA, the CDR3 is TGTGCCAGCAGCTGGATAGCTGAGCGGGGGGTGCCTATGGCCTACAATGAGCAGTTCTTC. J is TRBJ2-1 and V is TRBV12-1; the table names TRBD2, a call not compared with the DNA. TRBV12-1 counts as a pseudogene. This CDR3 has 20 amino acids.

The chain couples TRBV4-1 to TRBJ1-6; the D is unclear. With 0 bases removed from V and 13 bases from J, the gap between germline ends came to 25 bases. CDR3 size: 18 residues. The germline gives CDR1 MGHRA, CDR2 YSYEKL. The CDR3 coding sequence is TGCGCCAGCAGCCAAGATGGGAGGTCGGCAGGCCAACCCGCCCCCCTCCACTTT. This codes for CASSQDGRSAGQPAPLHF.

The chain has TRBV29-1 and TRBJ2-1; D might be TRBD1 (7 bases). V lost 6 bases, J lost 10 bases, and 22 bases lay in between. The CDR3 runs 14 residues. CDR1 is SQVTM and CDR2 is ANQGSEA in the germline V gene. The CDR3 coding sequence is TGCAGCGTAGCCCCAGGGACAGTTCGGGGGGAGCAGTTCTTC. Its protein product is CSVAPGTVRGEQFF.

This chain joins TRBV19 and TRBJ2-2, with 10 bases aligning to TRBD1. The V gene's germline CDR1 is LNHDA and CDR2 SQIVND (reference sequence). The ends lost 3 bases at V and 7 bases at J; junction bases unmatched: 2. The CDR3 extends over 14 amino acids. The CDR3 DNA is TGTGCCAGTAGTATGACAGGGGGCAACGGGGAGCTGTTTTTT. This sequence encodes CASSMTGGNGELFF.

V gene TRBV5-5 combines with J gene TRBJ1-1; D gene unclear. This CDR3 has 13 amino acids. Germline CDR1 and CDR2: SGHKS and YYEKEE (reference sequence). Trimming took 3 bases from V and 2 from J, leaving 8 bases between them. CDR3 sequence reads: CASSWTSNTEAFF. In DNA, the CDR3 is TGTGCCAGCAGCTGGACTAGTAACACTGAAGCTTTCTTT.

The rearrangement joins TRBV7-2 to TRBJ2-3, with D unresolved. The V and J ends lost 5 bases and 3 bases respectively, with 15 bases between them. Germline CDR1 and CDR2: SGHTA and FQGNSA. The CDR3 contains 15 residues. CDR3 region: CASSRETRSTDTQYF. In nucleotides, the CDR3 is TGTGCCAGCAGCAGAGAGACGAGGTCGACAGATACGCAGTATTTT.

The gene calls are TRBV30 and TRBJ1-2, with 7 bases aligning to TRBD1. The junction had 8 bases not matched to a gene; V was cut back by 0 bases and J by 7 bases. The CDR3 is 14 amino acids. Germline assignment: CDR1 GTSNPN and CDR2 SVGIG (reference sequence). The CDR3 nucleotides are TGTGCCTGGAGTGTACTAGGGGGCGCTGGTGGCTACACCTTC. It is translated as CAWSVLGGAGGYTF.